The 22 T cell receptor beta chains below come from one sample, sequenced in a study of response to subunit inactivated influenza vaccine. From the RT-PCR reads, TCRdb called clonotypes with MiXCR, one entry per CDR3 protein. The table lists about 800,000 distinct CDR3 sequences, approximately 21% of them singletons. The sample here was PBMCs from blood, taken about 5 days after vaccination. These receptor sequences come from a man aged 45 to 65 who received an inactivated influenza vaccine.

A few counts support this clonotype. CDR3 nucleotides: TGTGCCATCAGTCCTGACAATGAGCAGTTCTTC. As protein: CAISPDNEQFF. V is TRBV10-3 and J is TRBJ2-1; D gene ambiguous. The CDR3 extends over 11 amino acids. V lost 5 bases, J lost 5 bases, and 4 bases lay in between. The germline V gene has CDR1 ENHRY and CDR2 SYGVKD.

This rearrangement joins TRBV18 to TRBJ2-7, with 9 nucleotides matching TRBD1. This CDR3 contains 16 residues. J lost 1 base, V lost 2 bases, and 6 bases had no gene match. Germline CDR1 and CDR2: KGHSH and LQKENI. For the CDR3, the DNA is TGTGCCAGCTCACCAGTGTTGGGACAGGGATCCTACGAGCAGTACTTC. Translating gives CASSPVLGQGSYEQYF.

The table lists this clonotype with a few counts. CDR3 in DNA: TGTGCCAGCAGCTTAGCAGGGACAGGGGTGGCCGGGGAGCTGTTTTTT. It codes for CASSLAGTGVAGELFF. J is TRBJ2-2 and V is TRBV7-2, with TRBD1 matching over 10 bases. The junction had 4 bases not matched to a gene; V was cut back by 0 bases and J by 6 bases. The CDR3 is 16 residues long. The germline CDR1 and CDR2 sequences are SGHTA and FQGNSA.

This clonotype turned up a few times. The chain recombines TRBV3-1 with TRBJ2-1, with 9 nucleotides matching TRBD2. V shed 0 bases and J 8 bases; nucleotides not matched to a gene: 8. The CDR3 has 16 residues. Germline V gene data show CDR1 as LGHDT and CDR2 as YNNKEL (reference sequence). CDR3 sequence: CASSQEASGAGDEQFF. CDR3 DNA: TGTGCCAGCAGCCAAGAGGCTAGCGGGGCTGGGGATGAGCAGTTCTTC.

About this clonotype: Given a much more abundant clone one base away, this may be a read error. The chain uses TRBV12-3 or TRBV12-4 and TRBJ2-1; 10 positions agree with TRBD1. The CDR3 extends over 16 amino acids. In DNA, the CDR3 is TGTGCCAGCAGGGAAGGGACAGGGGCCTCTTTCAATGGGCAGTTCTTC. As protein: CASREGTGASFNGQFF.

In this sample, this clonotype turned up a few times. This chain joins TRBV9 and TRBJ2-3; possible D gene TRBD1, 6 bases. There are 16 residues in the CDR3. V lost 4 bases, J lost 4 bases, and 19 bases lay in between. From germline, CDR1 is SGDLS and CDR2 YYNGEE. This CDR3 is CASSIGPGGSADTQYF. CDR3 in DNA: TGTGCCAGCAGCATTGGACCTGGGGGCTCGGCAGATACGCAGTATTTT.

In this sample, this clonotype turned up a few times. The genes are TRBV29-1 and TRBJ2-1, with TRBD2 matching over 7 bases. The CDR3 covers 20 residues. The junction had 24 bases not matched to a gene; V was cut back by 6 bases and J by 1 base. The germline V gene encodes CDR1 SQVTM and CDR2 ANQGSEA. The CDR3 DNA sequence: TGCAGCGTGCCGCCCCCGTCACTAGCGACAAGTAAGGGGTCCTACAATGAGCAGTTCTTC. Its protein product is CSVPPPSLATSKGSYNEQFF.

The V and J genes are TRBV20-1 and TRBJ1-5, with 7 bases matching TRBD1. There are 19 residues in the CDR3. From germline, CDR1 is DFQATT and CDR2 SNEGSKA (reference sequence). V lost 3 bases, J lost 0 bases, and 17 bases stayed unmatched. The CDR3 spells CSASTPPGTDFYSNQPQHF. The CDR3 DNA reads as TGCAGTGCTAGTACCCCCCCCGGGACAGATTTTTATAGCAATCAGCCCCAGCATTTT.

This clonotype was seen more than once but under ten times. The V and J genes are TRBV24-1 and TRBJ2-7; 9 positions match TRBD1. The CDR3 is made up of 16 amino acids. V lost 5 bases to trimming and J lost 3 bases; unmatched junction nucleotides: 10. Germline loops: CDR1 KGHDR, CDR2 SFDVKD. This CDR3 is CATSAPRGQGVYEQYF. The CDR3 region has the DNA TGTGCCACCAGTGCTCCTCGGGGACAGGGAGTCTACGAGCAGTACTTC.

V usage is TRBV7-2 and J usage is TRBJ2-7, with TRBD2 matching over 13 bases. The V and J ends lost 5 bases and 3 bases, in that order; junction bases with no gene match: 4. The length of the CDR3 is 15 residues. Germline V gene data show CDR1 as SGHTA and CDR2 as FQGNSA. The CDR3 protein is CASSAGLAGVYEQYF. The CDR3 DNA follows: TGTGCCAGCAGCGCTGGACTAGCGGGGGTCTACGAGCAGTACTTC.

This clonotype showed up many times. The chain couples TRBV7-9 to TRBJ2-5; 7 nucleotides agree with TRBD2. V was pared by 3 bases and J by 2 bases, with 3 bases of the junction left unmatched. This CDR3 spans 14 amino acids. Germline lookup yields CDR1 SEHNR and CDR2 FQNEAQ (reference sequence). The CDR3, as DNA: TGTGCCAGCAGCTTGACGGGAGGACAAGAGACCCAGTACTTC. Its protein product is CASSLTGGQETQYF. The whole variable domain, filled in from reference TRBV7-9 and TRBJ2-5, reads DTGVSQNPRHKITKRGQNVTFRCDPISEHNRLYWYRQTLGQGPEFLTYFQNEAQLEKSRLLSDRFSAERPKGSFSTLEIQRTEQGDSAMYLCASSLTGGQETQYFGPGTRLLVL.

This clonotype has a handful of counts. The V call is TRBV28, the J call TRBJ2-1, with 7 nucleotides matching TRBD2. The CDR3 spans 19 residues. Germline loops: CDR1 MDHEN, CDR2 SYDVKM. The V and J ends lost 3 bases and 8 bases, in that order; junction bases with no gene match: 22. In nucleotides, the CDR3 is TGTGCCAGCAGTTTCTCTAGTTCGGGGGTAGGGAGGGCCGGTTATGAGCAGTTCTTC. This sequence encodes CASSFSSSGVGRAGYEQFF.

This clonotype appeared a few times. The chain uses TRBV7-2 and TRBJ1-2; no firm D call. V lost 2 bases to trimming and J lost 2 bases, with 9 bases between them. The germline V gene has CDR1 SGHTA and CDR2 FQGNSA. The CDR3 has 14 amino acids. The CDR3 DNA reads TGTGCCAGCAGCTTACTCCAGGACAACTATGGCTACACCTTC. This sequence encodes CASSLLQDNYGYTF.

This clonotype was seen a handful of times. The chain employs TRBV7-2 and TRBJ2-5, with 9 bases matching TRBD1. J was trimmed by 7 bases and V by 4 bases; bases with no gene match: 10. The CDR3 loop spans 15 amino acids. CDR1 and CDR2 (germline): SGHTA, FQGNSA. CDR3 DNA: TGTGCCAGCAGCTCCGGGACAGGGAGATTCGGGACCCAGTACTTC. It is translated as CASSSGTGRFGTQYF.

The chain couples TRBV7-9 to TRBJ2-7; D is ambiguous. The CDR3 length is 12 residues. Germline lookup yields CDR1 SEHNR and CDR2 FQNEAQ (reference sequence). Trimming removed 10 bases at V and 1 base at J, with 11 bases between. Here the CDR3 reads CAIQDESYEQYF. The CDR3 nucleotides read TGTGCCATCCAGGACGAGTCCTACGAGCAGTACTTC.

The chain has TRBV12-3 or TRBV12-4 and TRBJ1-2; D not resolved. The CDR3 is 14 residues long. V was clipped by 5 bases and J by 5 bases, with 15 bases between them. CDR3 nucleotide sequence: TGTGCCAGCAGTCAGGCGGGGATCGGTTATGGCTACACCTTC. This codes for CASSQAGIGYGYTF.

The V gene is TRBV28, the J gene TRBJ2-5; the match to TRBD1 covers 9 bases. The germline CDR1 and CDR2 sequences are MDHEN and SYDVKM. V shed 7 bases and J 7 bases; nucleotides not matched to a gene: 4. The CDR3 contains 12 residues. The CDR3 here is CASKSTGGTQYF. CDR3 coding DNA: TGTGCCAGCAAATCGACAGGGGGGACCCAGTACTTC.

This clonotype was seen a handful of times. The rearrangement uses TRBV9 and TRBJ2-5; D gene ambiguous. CDR1 SGDLS and CDR2 YYNGEE come from the germline V gene. The CDR3 covers 15 residues. The V end lost 0 bases, the J end lost 1 base, and 10 bases lay between the germline ends. CDR3 loop: CASSVVVFPQETQYF. CDR3 bases: TGTGCCAGCAGCGTAGTCGTCTTTCCCCAAGAGACCCAGTACTTC. Combining the CDR3 with reference TRBV9 and TRBJ2-5 gives the whole variable domain DSGVTQTPKHLITATGQRVTLRCSPRSGDLSVYWYQQSLDQGLQFLIQYYNGEERAKGNILERFSAQQFPDLHSELNLSSLELGDSALYFCASSVVVFPQETQYFGPGTRLLVL.

This clonotype turned up a few times. The chain has TRBV20-1 and TRBJ2-7, with D perhaps matching TRBD1 or TRBD2 (5 bases each). V was clipped by 3 bases and J by 2 bases, with 14 bases between them. Germline loops: CDR1 DFQATT, CDR2 SNEGSKA (reference sequence). The CDR3 runs 14 residues. This CDR3 reads CSASARDRAYEQYF. In DNA, the CDR3 is TGCAGTGCTAGTGCACGGGACCGCGCCTACGAGCAGTACTTC.

The chain links TRBV5-1 to TRBJ2-7; 10 bases agree with TRBD2. From germline, CDR1 is SGHRS and CDR2 YFSETQ. This CDR3 comprises 15 residues. The V and J ends lost 1 base and 5 bases, in that order; junction bases with no gene match: 6. As DNA, the CDR3 is TGCGCCAGCAGCTTGCAGCGGGAGGGCTCGAACGAGCAGTACTTC. It yields the protein CASSLQREGSNEQYF.

V gene TRBV7-2 combines with J gene TRBJ2-1, with TRBD2 matching over 8 bases. The CDR3 length is 18 residues. With V trimmed by 1 base and J by 0 bases, 8 bases remained unmatched. Germline V gene data show CDR1 as SGHTA and CDR2 as FQGNSA. DNA of the CDR3: TGTGCCAGCAGCTTAGTCGCGGGGGGCATTAGCTCCTACAATGAGCAGTTCTTC. It is translated as CASSLVAGGISSYNEQFF.

This clonotype was observed a few times. V is TRBV28 and J is TRBJ2-3, with D uncertain. CDR3 length: 13 residues. In germline, CDR1 is MDHEN, CDR2 SYDVKM. The V end was cut by 7 bases, the J end by 3 bases, with 11 bases between. This chain's CDR3 is CASTLTLTDTQYF. The CDR3 nucleotides are TGTGCCAGCACCTTGACCCTTACAGATACGCAGTATTTT.